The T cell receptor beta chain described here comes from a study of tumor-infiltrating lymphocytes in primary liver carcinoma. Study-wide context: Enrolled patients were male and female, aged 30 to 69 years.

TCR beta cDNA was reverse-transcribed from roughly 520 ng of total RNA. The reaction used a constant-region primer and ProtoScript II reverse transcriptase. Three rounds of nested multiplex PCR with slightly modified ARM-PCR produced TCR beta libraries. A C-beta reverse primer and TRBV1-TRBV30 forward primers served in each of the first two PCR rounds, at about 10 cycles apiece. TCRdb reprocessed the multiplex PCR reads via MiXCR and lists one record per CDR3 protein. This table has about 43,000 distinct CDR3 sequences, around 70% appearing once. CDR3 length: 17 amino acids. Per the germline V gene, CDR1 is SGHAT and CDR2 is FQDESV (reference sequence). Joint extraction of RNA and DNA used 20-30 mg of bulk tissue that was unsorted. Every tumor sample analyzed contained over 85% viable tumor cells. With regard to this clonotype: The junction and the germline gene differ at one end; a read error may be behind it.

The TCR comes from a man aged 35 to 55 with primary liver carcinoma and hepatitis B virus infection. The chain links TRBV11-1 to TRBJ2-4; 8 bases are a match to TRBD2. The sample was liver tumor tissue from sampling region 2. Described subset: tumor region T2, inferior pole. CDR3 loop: CTSNFPGSSGIKNIQYF. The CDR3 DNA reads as TGTACCAGCAACTTTCCCGGGAGTAGCGGGATCAAAAACATTCAGTACTTC.